This T cell receptor (beta chain) was documented in a study of T cell responses to AZD1222 COVID-19 vaccine. Only in-frame clones appear in the TCRdb table, and some are missing; sequencing was by immunoSEQ multiplex PCR. This table holds tens of thousands of clones, about three quarters found once. V lost 2 bases, J lost 0 bases, and 12 bases stayed unmatched. CDR1 and CDR2 (germline): SGHDT, YYEEEE. The CDR3 contains 19 residues. The origin of this receptor is an adult in good health. Sequencing used peripheral blood, obtained on day 0 of AZD1222 vaccination. The chain couples TRBV5-6 to TRBJ1-4; TRBD1 matches at 8 bases. CDR3 nucleotide sequence: TGTGCCAGCAGCTTCCCCGGGACAGGTGTTTCCGCAACTAATGAAAAACTGTTTTTT. It encodes CASSFPGTGVSATNEKLFF.